The next 2 T cell receptor beta chains were all read from a single sample in a study of T cells in localized non-small cell lung cancer. Clones were sequenced by immunoSEQ multiplex PCR, and TCRdb holds only the in-frame ones, with some missing. This table has 70,000 to 90,000 clones, over 75% appearing once. Sequences were derived from peripheral blood, sampled before any cancer treatment. These receptors all stem from a female donor older than 55 with stage I lung adenocarcinoma.

A note on this clone: One end of the junction is discordant with germline, which a read error may explain. This chain uses TRBV4-2 with TRBJ2-1, with 12 bases lining up with TRBD2. The germline V gene encodes CDR1 LGHNA and CDR2 YNFKEQ. The CDR3 is 17 amino acids. CDR3 amino acids: CASSKDGTSGFYNEQFF. DNA of the CDR3: TGTGCCAGCAGCAAAGATGGGACTAGCGGGTTCTACAATGAGCAGTTCTTC.

A few counts support this clone. The V gene is TRBV6-1, the J gene TRBJ1-1, with a weak D call TRBD1 (5 bases). The length of the CDR3 is 13 residues. The V gene lost 4 bases and the J gene lost 7 bases, with 13 bases spanning the gap. From germline, CDR1 is MNHNS and CDR2 SASEGT. CDR3: CASSAGTPGEAFF. Written as DNA, the CDR3 is TGTGCCAGCAGTGCAGGGACTCCGGGTGAAGCTTTCTTT.